These T cell receptor beta chains were read from a single sample in a study of blood T cell repertoires in COVID-19. Measured with immunoSEQ multiplex PCR; TCRdb has only the in-frame clones, and not every one. Among about 190,000 clones, more than 70% were seen once, and the ten largest hold roughly 2.8%. Specimen: peripheral blood. The origin of the receptors is an elderly woman with active or convalescent COVID-19. Both conserved end residues are part of each CDR3.

length | J | V | CDR3
14 | TRBJ2-1 | TRBV11-2 | CASSPLVRGGEQFF
14 | TRBJ1-2 | TRBV28 | CASSLYTGNYGYTF
12 | TRBJ1-2 | TRBV28 | CASQTQGGGYTF
13 | TRBJ1-5 | TRBV5-6 | CASSWSGNQPQHF
14 | TRBJ2-7 | TRBV29-1 | CSVAKRTGGYEQYF
15 | TRBJ2-7 | TRBV6-5 | CASRGTGLSSYEQYF
16 | TRBJ2-7 | TRBV7-2 | CASSLGGGGYSYEQYF
14 | TRBJ1-4 | TRBV5-1 | CASSPGGPNEKLFF
14 | TRBJ2-7 | TRBV2 | CASSDFGGTYEQYF
13 | TRBJ1-1 | TRBV7-7 | CASSLLQGTEAFF
14 | TRBJ1-1 | TRBV18 | CASSPVQGVAEAFF
17 | TRBJ1-5 | TRBV27 | CASRSEAGTGRNQPQHF
15 | TRBJ2-3 | TRBV4-3 | CASSQDRTHRDTQYF
14 | TRBJ2-2 | TRBV7-7 | CASSSTPSAGELFF
14 | TRBJ2-1 | TRBV29-1 | CSVVLAGIYNEQFF
12 | TRBJ2-7 | TRBV30 | CAWSWEAYEQYF
13 | TRBJ1-4 | TRBV30 | CAWSGWPSEKLFF
16 | TRBJ1-6 | TRBV19 | CASSIGVEVANSPLHF
15 | TRBJ2-3 | TRBV3-1/TRBV3-2 | CASSRSDLSTDTQYF
14 | TRBJ1-1 | TRBV5-5 | CASSLATGHTEAFF
19 | TRBJ1-2 | TRBV21-1 | CASSKNGHWEDRGQCGYTF
18 | TRBJ2-5 | TRBV5-1 | CASSLGTGGSGSQETQYF
14 | TRBJ1-6 | TRBV5-4 | CASSFEVLNSPLHF
15 | TRBJ2-1 | TRBV28 | CASTWGVPKYNEQFF
16 | TRBJ2-2 | TRBV15 | CATTKSHRLNTGELFF
12 | TRBJ2-2 | TRBV28 | CASSVRTGELFF
17 | TRBJ2-2 | TRBV27 | CASSLRQLAGRRGELFF
14 | TRBJ2-3 | TRBV20-1 | CSASHSPSTDTQYF
15 | TRBJ2-3 | TRBV19 | CASSRGQPSTDTQYF
13 | TRBJ1-2 | TRBV7-9 | CASSPRGNYGYTF
14 | TRBJ1-1 | TRBV7-2 | CASSFWTGGTEAFF
16 | TRBJ2-5 | TRBV4-2 | CASSQEGRSRQETQYF
15 | TRBJ2-1 | TRBV6-2/TRBV6-3 | CASSYQVSSRNEQFF
14 | TRBJ1-6 | TRBV10-3 | CAIRRDSLDSPLHF
19 | TRBJ2-1 | TRBV10-3 | CAISESRLAGGRSYNEQFF